This is a list of T cell receptor beta chains from one sample in a study of blood T cell repertoires in COVID-19. Sequenced by immunoSEQ multiplex PCR; TCRdb stores in-frame clones only, minus some. The data hold about 76,000 clones, with about 90% observed a single time. Sequencing was carried out using peripheral blood. Receptors were obtained from a human donor in a cohort sampled during active COVID-19. The conserved cysteine and the conserved F or W are not part of the CDR3 here. The order of the fields is V gene, CDR3 protein.

v_gene: TRBV7-6; CDR3aa: ASSPGGSSSGNTIY
v_gene: TRBV5-1; CDR3aa: ASSLGGRGLSGYT
v_gene: TRBV11-2; CDR3aa: ASSLQPSGEKTQY
v_gene: TRBV5-1; CDR3aa: ASSLSAATYEQY
v_gene: TRBV7-6; CDR3aa: ASSSPGQGPEQY
v_gene: TRBV21-1; CDR3aa: ASSKAKRQGRHSSGANVLT
v_gene: TRBV11-2; CDR3aa: ASSSDRGGNTIY
v_gene: TRBV4-2; CDR3aa: ASSQVPGQGSEAF
v_gene: TRBV6-2/TRBV6-3; CDR3aa: ASSPYNAGNSNYGYT
v_gene: TRBV5-1; CDR3aa: ASSPDRQETQY
v_gene: TRBV19; CDR3aa: ASSRTDGTGPYEQY
v_gene: TRBV3-1/TRBV3-2; CDR3aa: ASSQGRGIGEKLF
v_gene: TRBV7-3; CDR3aa: ASSPGQGFHEQY
v_gene: TRBV2; CDR3aa: ASSRVRGANTGELF
v_gene: TRBV7-8; CDR3aa: ASSPYNEQY
v_gene: TRBV4-3; CDR3aa: ASSHAEGNYGYT
v_gene: TRBV5-6; CDR3aa: ATRSGVKDTQY
v_gene: TRBV27; CDR3aa: ASRRPGQTLYEQY
v_gene: TRBV10-3; CDR3aa: AISEVDSELAKNIQY
v_gene: TRBV4-2; CDR3aa: ASSQGRESGYT
v_gene: TRBV7-2; CDR3aa: ASSLRLAGGYEQY
v_gene: TRBV19; CDR3aa: ASGQGKQETQY
v_gene: TRBV5-4; CDR3aa: ASSLQGFESQY
v_gene: TRBV19; CDR3aa: ASSARTTGPGANVLT
v_gene: TRBV6-5; CDR3aa: ASRGQWSYEQY
v_gene: TRBV19; CDR3aa: ASSSRLAGPRGGTQY
v_gene: TRBV5-8; CDR3aa: ASSLQRQGASTDTQY
v_gene: TRBV6-2/TRBV6-3; CDR3aa: ASSFRGRNEQY